Listed here is a single TCR beta chain. Its cognate antigen is unknown. The sample belongs to a study of beta chain features in type 1 diabetes. Broader study findings: Insertions were fewer and deletions more numerous at VDJ junctions in type 1 diabetes patients. Type 1 diabetes patients showed a moderate but significant shortening of TCRB CDR3s in all four CD4+ subsets. Sampled from patients, naive, central memory and Treg TCRB repertoires appeared more similar than those sampled from healthy donors.

Expressed TCRB transcripts were sequenced because the isolated RNA had all been reverse transcribed beforehand. Using immunoSEQ multiplex PCR, the repertoire was profiled, and TCRdb retains in-frame clones only, with some absent. The sample carries more than 550,000 clones, over 12% recorded once. This clonotype originated in a young man with type 1 diabetes. The sample comprised naive CD4+ T cells from blood.

CDR3 region: CASSAGETDYEQYF. The CDR3 DNA sequence: TGTGCCAGCTCTGCCGGAGAGACGGACTACGAGCAGTACTTC. The V and J genes are TRBV18 and TRBJ2-7, with D unresolved. CDR1 KGHSH and CDR2 LQKENI come from the germline V gene. The CDR3 has 14 amino acids. Trimming took off 6 bases at V and 3 bases at J, with 15 bases between the two ends.